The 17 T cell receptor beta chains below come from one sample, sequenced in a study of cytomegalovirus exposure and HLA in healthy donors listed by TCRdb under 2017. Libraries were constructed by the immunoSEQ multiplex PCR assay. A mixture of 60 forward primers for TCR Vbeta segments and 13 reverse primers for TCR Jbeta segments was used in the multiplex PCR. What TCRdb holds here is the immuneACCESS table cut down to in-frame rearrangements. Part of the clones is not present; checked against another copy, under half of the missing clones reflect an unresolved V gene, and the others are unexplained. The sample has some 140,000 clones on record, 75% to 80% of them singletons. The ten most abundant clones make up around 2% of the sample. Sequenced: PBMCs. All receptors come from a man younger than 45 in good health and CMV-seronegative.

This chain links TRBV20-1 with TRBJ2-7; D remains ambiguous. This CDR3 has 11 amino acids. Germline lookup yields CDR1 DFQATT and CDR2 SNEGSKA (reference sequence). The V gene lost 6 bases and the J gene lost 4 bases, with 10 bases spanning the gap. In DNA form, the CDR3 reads TGCAGTGCGGCAACAGAGTACGAGCAGTACTTC. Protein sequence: CSAATEYEQYF.

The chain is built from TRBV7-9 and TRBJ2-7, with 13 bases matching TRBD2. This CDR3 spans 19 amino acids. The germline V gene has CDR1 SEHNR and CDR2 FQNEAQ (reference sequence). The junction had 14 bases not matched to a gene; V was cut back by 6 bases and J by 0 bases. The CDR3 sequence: CASRPWTSGSHRSSYEQYF. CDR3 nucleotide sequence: TGTGCCAGCAGGCCTTGGACTAGCGGGAGCCACAGGAGCTCCTACGAGCAGTACTTC.

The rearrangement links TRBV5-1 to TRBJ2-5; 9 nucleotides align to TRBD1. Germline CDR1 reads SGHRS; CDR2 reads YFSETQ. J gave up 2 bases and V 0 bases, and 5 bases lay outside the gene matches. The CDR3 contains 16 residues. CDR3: CASSLVGQGYQETQYF. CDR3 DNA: TGCGCCAGCAGCTTGGTTGGACAGGGGTATCAAGAGACCCAGTACTTC.

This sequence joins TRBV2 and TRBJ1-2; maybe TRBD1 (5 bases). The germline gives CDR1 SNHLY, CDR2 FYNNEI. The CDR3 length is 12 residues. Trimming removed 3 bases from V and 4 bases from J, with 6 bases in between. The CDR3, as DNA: TGTGCCAGCAGTGAGACAGTCTATGGCTACACCTTC. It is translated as CASSETVYGYTF.

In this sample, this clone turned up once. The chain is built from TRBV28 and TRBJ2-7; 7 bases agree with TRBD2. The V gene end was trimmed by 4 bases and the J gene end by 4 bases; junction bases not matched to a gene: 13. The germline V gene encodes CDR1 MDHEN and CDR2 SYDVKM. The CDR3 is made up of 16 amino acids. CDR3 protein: CASSWGDYLSRYEQYF. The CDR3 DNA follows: TGTGCCAGCAGTTGGGGGGACTACTTAAGCCGGTACGAGCAGTACTTC.

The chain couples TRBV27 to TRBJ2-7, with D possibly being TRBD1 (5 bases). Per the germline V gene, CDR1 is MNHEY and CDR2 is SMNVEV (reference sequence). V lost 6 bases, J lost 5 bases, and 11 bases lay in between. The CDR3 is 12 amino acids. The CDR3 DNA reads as TGTGCCAGCAGGAAAGGGGCCGACGAGCAGTACTTC. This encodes CASRKGADEQYF.

The CDR3 region has the DNA TGTGCCAGCAGGGACAGGGGTCTGAGCAATCAGCCCCAGCATTTT. Its protein product is CASRDRGLSNQPQHF. V usage is TRBV27 and J usage is TRBJ1-5, with TRBD1 matching 9 bases. This CDR3 is built from 15 residues. Germline V CDR1 and CDR2: MNHEY, SMNVEV (reference sequence). The trim removed 6 bases at V and 1 base at J, leaving 4 bases unmatched.

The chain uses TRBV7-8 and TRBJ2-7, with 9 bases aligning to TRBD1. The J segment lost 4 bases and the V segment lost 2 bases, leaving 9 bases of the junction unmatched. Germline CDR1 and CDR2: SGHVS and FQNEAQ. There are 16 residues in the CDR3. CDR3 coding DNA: TGTGCCAGCAGCTTAAACGCGGGGACAGGGATTTACGAGCAGTACTTC. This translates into CASSLNAGTGIYEQYF.

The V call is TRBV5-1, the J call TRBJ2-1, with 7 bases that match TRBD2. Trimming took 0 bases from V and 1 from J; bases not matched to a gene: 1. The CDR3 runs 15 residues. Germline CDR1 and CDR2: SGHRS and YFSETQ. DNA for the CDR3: TGCGCCAGCAGCTTGGCTAGCGGATCCTACAATGAGCAGTTCTTC. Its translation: CASSLASGSYNEQFF.

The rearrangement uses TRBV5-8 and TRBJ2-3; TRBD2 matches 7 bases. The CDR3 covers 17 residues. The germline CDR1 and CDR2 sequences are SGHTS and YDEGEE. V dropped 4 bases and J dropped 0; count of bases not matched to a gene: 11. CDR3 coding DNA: TGTGCCAGCAGCCTAGGACTCGGGAGGACTAGCACAGATACGCAGTATTTT. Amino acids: CASSLGLGRTSTDTQYF. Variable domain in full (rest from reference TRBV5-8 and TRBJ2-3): EAGVTQSPTHLIKTRGQQATLRCSPISGHTSVYWYQQALGLGLQFLLWYDEGEERNRGNFPPRFSGRQFPNYSSELNVNALELEDSALYLCASSLGLGRTSTDTQYFGPGTRLTVL.

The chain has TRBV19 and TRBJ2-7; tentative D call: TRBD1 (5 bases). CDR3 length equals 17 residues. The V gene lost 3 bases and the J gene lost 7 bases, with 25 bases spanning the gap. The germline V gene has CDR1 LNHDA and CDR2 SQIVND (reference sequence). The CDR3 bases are TGTGCCAGTAGTATCGAACTCAGACAGTATCTAACGCAGGAGCAGTACTTC. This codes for CASSIELRQYLTQEQYF.

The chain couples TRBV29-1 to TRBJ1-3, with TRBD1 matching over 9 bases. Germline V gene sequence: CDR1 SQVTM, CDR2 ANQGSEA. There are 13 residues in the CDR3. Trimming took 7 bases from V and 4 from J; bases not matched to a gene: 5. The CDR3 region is CSAGGTGGNTIYF. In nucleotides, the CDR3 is TGCAGCGCCGGCGGGACAGGGGGAAACACCATATATTTT.

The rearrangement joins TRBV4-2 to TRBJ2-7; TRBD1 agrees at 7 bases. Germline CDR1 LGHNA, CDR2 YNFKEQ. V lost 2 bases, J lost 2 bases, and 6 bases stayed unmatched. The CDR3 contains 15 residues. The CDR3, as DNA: TGTGCCAGCAGCCAATATATCGACAGGGCCTACGAGCAGTACTTC. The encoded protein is CASSQYIDRAYEQYF.

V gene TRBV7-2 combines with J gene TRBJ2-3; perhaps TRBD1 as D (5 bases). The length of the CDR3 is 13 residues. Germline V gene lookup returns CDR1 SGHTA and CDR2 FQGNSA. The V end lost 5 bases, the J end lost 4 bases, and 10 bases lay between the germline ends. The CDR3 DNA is TGTGCCAGCAGCGTGCGCAGGGCAGATACGCAGTATTTT. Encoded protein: CASSVRRADTQYF.

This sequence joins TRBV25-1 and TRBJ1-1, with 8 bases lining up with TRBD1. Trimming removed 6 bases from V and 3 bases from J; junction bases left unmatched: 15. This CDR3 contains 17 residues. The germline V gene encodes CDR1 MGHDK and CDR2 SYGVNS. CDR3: CASSPRQGRGRDTEAFF. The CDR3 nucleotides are TGTGCCAGCAGCCCCCGACAGGGGAGGGGCCGGGACACTGAAGCTTTCTTT.

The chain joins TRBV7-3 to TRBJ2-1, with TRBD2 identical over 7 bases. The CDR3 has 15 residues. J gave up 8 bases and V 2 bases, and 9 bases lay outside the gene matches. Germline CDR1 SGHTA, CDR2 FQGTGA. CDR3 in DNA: TGTGCCAGCAGCTTAGCCCGAATAGCGGGTGATGAGCAGTTCTTC. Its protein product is CASSLARIAGDEQFF. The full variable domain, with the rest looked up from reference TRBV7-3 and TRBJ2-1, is GAGVSQTPSNKVTEKGKYVELRCDPISGHTALYWYRQSLGQGPEFLIYFQGTGAADDSGLPNDRFFAVRPEGSVSTLKIQRTERGDSAVYLCASSLARIAGDEQFFGPGTRLTVL.

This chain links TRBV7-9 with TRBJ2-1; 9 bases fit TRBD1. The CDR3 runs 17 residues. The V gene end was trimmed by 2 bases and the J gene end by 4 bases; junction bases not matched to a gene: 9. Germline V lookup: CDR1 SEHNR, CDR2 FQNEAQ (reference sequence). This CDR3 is CASSLPRPGTGYNEQFF. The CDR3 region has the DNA TGTGCCAGCAGCTTACCCCGCCCCGGGACAGGGTACAATGAGCAGTTCTTC.